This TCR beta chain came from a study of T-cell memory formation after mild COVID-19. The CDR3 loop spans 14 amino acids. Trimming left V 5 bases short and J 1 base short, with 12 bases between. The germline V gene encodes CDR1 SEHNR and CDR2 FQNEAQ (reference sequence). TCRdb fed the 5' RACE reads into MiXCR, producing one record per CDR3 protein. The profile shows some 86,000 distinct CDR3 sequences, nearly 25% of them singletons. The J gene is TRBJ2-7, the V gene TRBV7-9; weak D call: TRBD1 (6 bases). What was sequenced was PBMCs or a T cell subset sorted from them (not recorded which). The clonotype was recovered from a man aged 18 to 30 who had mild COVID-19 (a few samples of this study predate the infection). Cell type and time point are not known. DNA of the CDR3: TGTGCCAGCAGCGCCCCAGGACAGTCCTACGAGCAGTACGTC. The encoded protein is CASSAPGQSYEQYV.